Included here is one T cell receptor (beta chain) sequence, with context. Its antigen is undetermined. These data are taken from a study of post-analysis software for immune sequencing data. Study-level findings and limits: Comparison with controls showed significantly lower normalized Chao1 diversity in multiple sclerosis patients.

Every TCR beta cDNA library bore unique molecular identifiers. TCRdb re-called the PCR reads with MiXCR, one entry per CDR3 protein. The data contain hundreds of thousands of distinct CDR3 sequences, 25% to 30% of them singletons. The clonotype comes from a girl between 10 and 17 years old with multiple sclerosis. Sequences were obtained from blood.

DNA for the CDR3: TGCGCCAGCAGCTTGGACCCCCGGCGAGGCTACACCTTC. This encodes CASSLDPRRGYTF. This chain joins TRBV5-1 and TRBJ1-2; D remains unclear. Germline assignment: CDR1 SGHRS and CDR2 YFSETQ. The CDR3 runs to 13 residues. V gave up 0 bases and J gave up 8 bases, with 11 bases separating them.